A single sample gave rise to the 32 T cell receptor beta chains below, sequenced in a study. In TCRdb, the 5' RACE reads were re-called with MiXCR into one record per CDR3 protein. The sample shows 45,000 to 55,000 distinct CDR3 sequences, over 20% of them seen only once. The sample consisted of tumor-infiltrating naive CD4+ T cells sorted from the breast tumor. Stated subset: naive CD4+ T cells, CD4+CD45RA+CD25-. The receptors shown here come from a female donor with breast cancer.

This chain connects TRBV7-8 to TRBJ2-5; TRBD2 matches at 10 bases. The CDR3 loop spans 16 amino acids. The trim removed 3 bases at V and 6 bases at J, leaving 10 bases unmatched. Germline assignment: CDR1 SGHVS and CDR2 FQNEAQ. The CDR3 reads CASSLPRLAGVQTQYF. In DNA, the CDR3 is TGTGCCAGCAGCTTGCCCCGGCTAGCGGGAGTACAGACCCAGTACTTC.

The chain couples TRBV25-1 to TRBJ2-1; D might be TRBD1 or TRBD2, each matching 6 bases. In germline, CDR1 is MGHDK, CDR2 SYGVNS. The CDR3 has 15 residues. With 3 bases removed from V and 1 base from J, the gap between germline ends came to 10 bases. The CDR3 sequence is CASSDWGASYNEQFF. As DNA, the CDR3 is TGTGCCAGCAGTGACTGGGGGGCGTCCTACAATGAGCAGTTCTTC.

This chain connects TRBV7-2 to TRBJ2-1; weak D call: TRBD2 (6 bases). The CDR3 is 15 residues long. Trimming shortened V by 3 bases and J by 2 bases, and 11 bases separated the two germline ends. Germline CDR1 and CDR2: SGHTA and FQGNSA. The CDR3 region is CASSLRLEAYNEQFF. DNA for the CDR3: TGTGCCAGCAGCTTGCGACTAGAAGCCTACAATGAGCAGTTCTTC.

A word on this clonotype: Just one base apart from a much larger clone, this may be a read error. This chain uses TRBV7-2 with TRBJ1-2, with D perhaps matching TRBD1 (5 bases). Germline V CDR1 and CDR2: SGHTA, FQGNSA. CDR3 length: 13 amino acids. The V and J ends lost 5 bases and 13 bases respectively, with 20 bases between them. The chain's CDR3 is CASSPLGGSRCTF. For the CDR3, the DNA is TGTGCCAGCAGCCCTCTGGGGGGGTCGCGCTGCACCTTC.

Turning to this clonotype: It may be a read error: a sequence one base away is much more abundant. V and J are TRBV4-1 and TRBJ1-5; D remains unclear. CDR1 MGHRA and CDR2 YSYEKL come from the germline V gene. The length of the CDR3 is 17 residues. The CDR3: CASSRAGIVRSNQPRHF. The CDR3 region has the DNA TGCGCCAGCAGCAGGGCGGGGATCGTCCGGAGCAATCAGCCCCGGCATTTT.

Ten or more counts support this clonotype. V and J are TRBV28 and TRBJ1-2, with D uncertain. The CDR3 runs to 11 residues. Germline V gene data show CDR1 as MDHEN and CDR2 as SYDVKM. V gave up 4 bases and J gave up 0 bases, with 0 bases separating them. Here the CDR3 reads CASSSNYGYTF. The DNA of the CDR3 is TGTGCCAGCAGTTCTAACTATGGCTACACCTTC.

This clonotype was seen a single time. This chain connects TRBV7-8 to TRBJ1-3, with D unresolved. The ends were cut back, 2 bases at V and 8 bases at J, with 10 bases in the middle. The CDR3 is made up of 13 amino acids. From germline, CDR1 is SGHVS and CDR2 FQNEAQ. CDR3 sequence: CASSLTPRDTIYF. CDR3 coding DNA: TGTGCCAGCAGCTTAACGCCACGAGACACCATATATTTT.

The V call is TRBV7-9, the J call TRBJ1-1, with D unclear. The germline gives CDR1 SEHNR, CDR2 FQNEAQ (reference sequence). This CDR3 is 13 amino acids long. The ends were cut back, 5 bases at V and 2 bases at J, with 9 bases in the middle. For the CDR3, the DNA is TGTGCCAGCAGCGTAAGGAGCAACACTGAAGCTTTCTTT. It yields the protein CASSVRSNTEAFF.

J is TRBJ2-4 and V is TRBV6-5, with D possibly matching TRBD1 (6 bases). Germline CDR1 reads MNHEY; CDR2 reads SVGAGI. There are 13 residues in the CDR3. V lost 4 bases to trimming and J lost 8 bases, with 12 bases between them. The CDR3: CASSSTGSDIQYF. For the CDR3, the DNA is TGTGCCAGCAGTTCCACAGGGTCCGACATTCAGTACTTC.

This clonotype occurred a few times. The chain combines TRBV6-5 with TRBJ2-3, with D possibly being TRBD2 (6 bases). Looked up from germline, CDR1 is MNHEY and CDR2 is SVGAGI. CDR3 length: 17 residues. V was cut by 4 bases and J by 0 bases, with 17 bases left in between. CDR3 loop: CASSSPGAGASTDTQYF. The CDR3 bases are TGTGCCAGCAGTTCTCCGGGAGCAGGTGCTAGCACAGATACGCAGTATTTT.

The chain employs TRBV5-6 and TRBJ2-5, with D possibly matching TRBD1 (5 bases). The CDR3 spans 14 residues. The germline gives CDR1 SGHDT, CDR2 YYEEEE. Trimming pared 4 bases from V and 4 bases from J, leaving 14 bases between. The CDR3 spells CASSASWGPETQYF. CDR3 nucleotide sequence: TGTGCCAGCAGCGCGAGCTGGGGCCCAGAGACCCAGTACTTC.

V gene TRBV20-1 combines with J gene TRBJ2-5; 7 positions agree with TRBD1. The CDR3 contains 11 residues. In germline, CDR1 is DFQATT, CDR2 SNEGSKA (reference sequence). Unmatched junction bases numbered 3, after V lost 5 bases and J lost 6 bases. CDR3 loop: CSAYRGKTQYF. CDR3 nucleotide sequence: TGCAGTGCTTACAGGGGAAAGACCCAGTACTTC.

At least ten counts were recorded for this clonotype. V and J are TRBV12-5 and TRBJ2-1; D may match TRBD1 or TRBD2 (5 bases each). V gave up 2 bases and J gave up 5 bases, with 19 bases separating them. Germline CDR1 and CDR2: LGHNT and FRNRAP. The CDR3 runs to 17 residues. In DNA, the CDR3 is TGTGCTAGTGGTTTGACATTGGGACGGTCGGTGGACAATGAGCAGTTCTTC. The encoded protein is CASGLTLGRSVDNEQFF.

The CDR3 spells CASSRWRGKNIQYF. The DNA for the CDR3 is TGTGCCAGCAGCCGCTGGAGGGGCAAAAACATTCAGTACTTC. The chain recombines TRBV7-2 with TRBJ2-4, with D possibly matching TRBD2 (6 bases). Germline V gene lookup returns CDR1 SGHTA and CDR2 FQGNSA. V was pared by 5 bases and J by 3 bases, with 11 bases between. This CDR3 has 14 amino acids. Using reference TRBV7-2 and TRBJ2-4 for the parts outside the CDR3, the full variable domain is GAGVSQSPSNKVTEKGKDVELRCDPISGHTALYWYRQSLGQGLEFLIYFQGNSAPDKSGLPSDRFSAERTGGSVSTLTIQRTQQEDSAVYLCASSRWRGKNIQYFGAGTRLSVL.

This clonotype has at least ten counts. The J gene is TRBJ2-1, the V gene TRBV7-9, with D possibly being TRBD1 (5 bases). This CDR3 has 16 residues. In germline, CDR1 is SEHNR, CDR2 FQNEAQ (reference sequence). The V end was cut by 3 bases, the J end by 2 bases, with 14 bases between. CDR3: CASSFRTRTTYNEQFF. DNA of the CDR3: TGTGCCAGCAGCTTTCGAACCCGGACAACCTACAATGAGCAGTTCTTC.

This clonotype was found a few times. This chain uses TRBV7-8 with TRBJ2-5; 7 bases line up with TRBD1. This CDR3 is built from 16 residues. V lost 2 bases and J lost 4; bases outside the gene matches: 10. The V gene's germline CDR1 is SGHVS and CDR2 FQNEAQ. CDR3 region: CASSLRDSGSGETQYF. In DNA, the CDR3 is TGTGCCAGCAGCTTAAGGGACAGCGGATCGGGAGAGACCCAGTACTTC.

At least ten counts were recorded for this clonotype. V gene TRBV7-2 combines with J gene TRBJ2-3; tentatively, D is TRBD2 (5 bases). Germline loops: CDR1 SGHTA, CDR2 FQGNSA. CDR3 size: 16 residues. V was pared by 3 bases and J by 4 bases, with 17 bases between. The CDR3 region has the DNA TGTGCCAGCAGCTTTCATTCCGCCGGGGTAGCAGATACGCAGTATTTT. Its translation is CASSFHSAGVADTQYF.

This clonotype has only one observation. A much larger clone differs from this one at a single base, so this may be a read error. The V gene is TRBV20-1, the J gene TRBJ2-3, with TRBD2 as a possible D gene (5 bases). Germline V gene lookup returns CDR1 DFQATT and CDR2 SNEGSKA (reference sequence). The CDR3 runs 15 residues. This CDR3 reads CSAQTTRYNTDTQCF. CDR3 sequence (DNA): TGCAGTGCTCAGACTACCAGATACAACACAGATACGCAGTGTTTT.

Details on this clonotype: A much larger clone differs by one base, so this may be a read error. The missing conserved phenylalanine or tryptophan at the end of this CDR3 makes a read error likely. The J gene is TRBJ2-1, the V gene TRBV6-1; no definite D call. Germline CDR1 reads MNHNS; CDR2 reads SASEGT. Deletions cut 5 bases from V and 2 bases from J, with 13 bases between. The CDR3 spans 15 residues. This CDR3 is CASSHPTKTYNEQFV. As DNA, the CDR3 is TGTGCCAGCAGTCACCCGACAAAGACCTACAATGAGCAGTTCGTC.

This clonotype was seen once. The CDR3 region has the DNA TGTGCCAGCAGTAGTCGGGACCTCACTGAAGCTTTCTTT. Protein product: CASSSRDLTEAFF. This chain joins TRBV2 and TRBJ1-1, with D possibly being TRBD1 (5 bases). Germline V lookup: CDR1 SNHLY, CDR2 FYNNEI. CDR3 length: 13 amino acids. V lost 5 bases and J 4 bases, leaving 11 bases between the germline ends.

The chain couples TRBV21-1 to TRBJ1-4; the DNA was not compared with TRBD1, the D call given in the table. TRBV21-1 is a listed pseudogene. This CDR3 region has 17 residues. CDR3 DNA: TGTGCCAGCAGCAAACGTAAACAGGGTTGTACTAATGAAAAACTGTTTTTT. As protein: CASSKRKQGCTNEKLFF.

This clonotype was seen more than once but under ten times. The CDR3 is CASSSYGTANSPLHF. CDR3 bases: TGTGCCAGCAGCTCCTACGGGACAGCCAATTCACCCCTCCACTTT. V usage is TRBV11-3 and J usage is TRBJ1-6, with TRBD1 identical over 7 bases. This CDR3 spans 15 amino acids. Germline CDR1 is SGHNT and CDR2 is YENEEA. V was pared by 4 bases and J by 7 bases, with 7 bases of the junction left unmatched.

In its sample, this clonotype was seen a few times. V usage is TRBV3-1 and J usage is TRBJ1-2; 8 nucleotides line up with TRBD1. The CDR3 loop spans 13 amino acids. Trimming removed 5 bases from V and 8 bases from J; junction bases left unmatched: 7. Germline loops: CDR1 LGHDT, CDR2 YNNKEL (reference sequence). DNA of the CDR3: TGTGCCAGCAGCGATCAGGGGGCTGGGGGCTACACCTTC. Translating it yields CASSDQGAGGYTF.

CDR3 in amino acids: CASSRQGSFYGYTF. The CDR3 bases are TGTGCCAGCAGCCGACAGGGCAGCTTTTATGGCTACACCTTC. The gene calls are TRBV11-2 and TRBJ1-2; 7 bases align to TRBD1. V lost 5 bases to trimming and J lost 5 bases; unmatched junction nucleotides: 8. CDR1 is SGHAT, CDR2 FQNNGV, per germline. The CDR3 has 14 amino acids.

The chain links TRBV6-5 to TRBJ2-5; D unclear. CDR3 length equals 11 residues. Trimming left V 6 bases short and J 4 bases short, with 6 bases between. Germline V gives CDR1 MNHEY, CDR2 SVGAGI. The DNA of the CDR3 is TGTGCCAGCAGCCAGAGAGAGACCCAGTACTTC. It yields the protein CASSQRETQYF.

A word on this clonotype: Germline is not matched at one junction end, which may reflect a read error. This rearrangement joins TRBV5-6 to TRBJ1-2; 8 bases fit TRBD1. The CDR3 is made up of 15 amino acids. The germline V gene has CDR1 SGHDT and CDR2 YYEEEE. In nucleotides, the CDR3 is TGTGCCGGCAGTTGGAGGACAGGGAGGAACTATGGCTACACCTTC. Protein product: CAGSWRTGRNYGYTF. Using reference TRBV5-6 and TRBJ1-2 for the parts outside the CDR3, the full variable domain is DAGVTQSPTHLIKTRGQQVTLRCSPKSGHDTVSWYQQALGQGPQFIFQYYEEEERQRGNFPDRFSGHQFPNYSSELNVNALLLGDSALYLCAGSWRTGRNYGYTFGSGTRLTVV.

V gene TRBV5-1 combines with J gene TRBJ2-5, with 10 bases that match TRBD2. The CDR3 is 14 residues long. Losses at the gene ends were 3 bases for V and 5 bases for J; bases not matched to a gene: 4. Germline V CDR1 and CDR2: SGHRS, YFSETQ. The CDR3 here is CASSSTSGVETQYF. The CDR3 DNA reads TGCGCCAGCAGCTCAACTAGCGGGGTGGAGACCCAGTACTTC.

V and J are TRBV4-3 and TRBJ2-7; maybe TRBD1 (6 bases). Germline lookup yields CDR1 LGHNA and CDR2 YSLEER. This CDR3 comprises 13 residues. V lost 4 bases, J lost 3 bases, and 10 bases lay in between. The CDR3 nucleotides read TGCGCCAGCAGCCGAAAACAGGGCTACGAGCAGTACTTC. Translated, it gives CASSRKQGYEQYF.

The genes are TRBV5-6 and TRBJ2-2, with TRBD2 identical over 13 bases. V was clipped by 3 bases and J by 6 bases; unmatched bases: 8. Germline values: CDR1 SGHDT, CDR2 YYEEEE. The CDR3 sequence is 17 residues long. As DNA, the CDR3 is TGTGCCAGCAGCTACCGGACTAGCGGGAGAGGGGCCGGGGAGCTGTTTTTT. This codes for CASSYRTSGRGAGELFF. Full variable domain (missing parts from reference TRBV5-6 and TRBJ2-2): DAGVTQSPTHLIKTRGQQVTLRCSPKSGHDTVSWYQQALGQGPQFIFQYYEEEERQRGNFPDRFSGHQFPNYSSELNVNALLLGDSALYLCASSYRTSGRGAGELFFGEGSRLTVL.

This clonotype came up once. This chain uses TRBV19 with TRBJ1-5; D might be TRBD1 (5 bases). The CDR3 covers 13 residues. Trimming took off 9 bases at V and 1 base at J, with 10 bases between the two ends. Per the germline V gene, CDR1 is LNHDA and CDR2 is SQIVND (reference sequence). The DNA for the CDR3 is TGTGCCAGCGGGACCCAAAGCAATCAGCCCCAGCATTTT. Translated, it gives CASGTQSNQPQHF. The variable domain in full, with the rest retrieved from reference TRBV19 and TRBJ1-5, is DGGITQSPKYLFRKEGQNVTLSCEQNLNHDAMYWYRQDPGQGLRLIYYSQIVNDFQKGDIAEGYSVSREKKESFPLTVTSAQKNPTAFYLCASGTQSNQPQHFGDGTRLSIL.

V gene TRBV12-3 or TRBV12-4 combines with J gene TRBJ1-1; a weak D match, TRBD1 (5 bases). V was trimmed by 6 bases and J by 8 bases, leaving 25 bases between them. CDR3 length: 16 residues. The CDR3 loop is CASSSFRQSPNKEAFF. CDR3 bases: TGTGCCAGCAGCTCGTTCAGACAGTCGCCAAATAAAGAAGCTTTCTTT.

The J gene is TRBJ2-7, the V gene TRBV6-5, with 7 bases matching TRBD1. CDR1 and CDR2 from the germline V gene are MNHEY and SVGAGI. After removal of 3 bases from V and 7 bases from J, the junction contained 6 bases not matched to a gene. The CDR3 is 13 residues long. CDR3 DNA sequence: TGTGCCAGCAGTTATGACAGGGTATGGGAGCAGTACTTC. It codes for CASSYDRVWEQYF.